This T cell receptor (beta chain) derives from a study of OX40 agonist ivuxolimab in advanced cancers. General study points: Some nonresponders likewise displayed low normalized T-cell clonal expansion. CD8+ T cells showed, on average, more clonal expansion than CD4+ cells.

This table comes from immunoSEQ multiplex PCR, and its TCRdb copy is limited to in-frame clones, with some not included. The data show around 56,000 clones, about 83% seen once. Germline trimming cut 6 bases from V and 2 bases from J; bases unmatched to any gene: 8. CDR1 is SGHTS, CDR2 YDEGEE, per germline. This CDR3 spans 15 amino acids. About this clone: Its antigen is currently unknown.

The origin of this receptor is an adult with an advanced solid tumor such as melanoma, head and neck, liver or kidney cancer. Sequences were derived from CD4+ or CD8+ T cells sorted from blood, sampled in a trial of the OX40 agonist ivuxolimab. This chain connects TRBV5-8 to TRBJ2-1; the match to TRBD1 covers 7 bases. The CDR3 loop reads CASTRSGTAYNEQFF. In nucleotides, the CDR3 is TGTGCCAGCACCCGGTCAGGGACAGCCTACAATGAGCAGTTCTTC.